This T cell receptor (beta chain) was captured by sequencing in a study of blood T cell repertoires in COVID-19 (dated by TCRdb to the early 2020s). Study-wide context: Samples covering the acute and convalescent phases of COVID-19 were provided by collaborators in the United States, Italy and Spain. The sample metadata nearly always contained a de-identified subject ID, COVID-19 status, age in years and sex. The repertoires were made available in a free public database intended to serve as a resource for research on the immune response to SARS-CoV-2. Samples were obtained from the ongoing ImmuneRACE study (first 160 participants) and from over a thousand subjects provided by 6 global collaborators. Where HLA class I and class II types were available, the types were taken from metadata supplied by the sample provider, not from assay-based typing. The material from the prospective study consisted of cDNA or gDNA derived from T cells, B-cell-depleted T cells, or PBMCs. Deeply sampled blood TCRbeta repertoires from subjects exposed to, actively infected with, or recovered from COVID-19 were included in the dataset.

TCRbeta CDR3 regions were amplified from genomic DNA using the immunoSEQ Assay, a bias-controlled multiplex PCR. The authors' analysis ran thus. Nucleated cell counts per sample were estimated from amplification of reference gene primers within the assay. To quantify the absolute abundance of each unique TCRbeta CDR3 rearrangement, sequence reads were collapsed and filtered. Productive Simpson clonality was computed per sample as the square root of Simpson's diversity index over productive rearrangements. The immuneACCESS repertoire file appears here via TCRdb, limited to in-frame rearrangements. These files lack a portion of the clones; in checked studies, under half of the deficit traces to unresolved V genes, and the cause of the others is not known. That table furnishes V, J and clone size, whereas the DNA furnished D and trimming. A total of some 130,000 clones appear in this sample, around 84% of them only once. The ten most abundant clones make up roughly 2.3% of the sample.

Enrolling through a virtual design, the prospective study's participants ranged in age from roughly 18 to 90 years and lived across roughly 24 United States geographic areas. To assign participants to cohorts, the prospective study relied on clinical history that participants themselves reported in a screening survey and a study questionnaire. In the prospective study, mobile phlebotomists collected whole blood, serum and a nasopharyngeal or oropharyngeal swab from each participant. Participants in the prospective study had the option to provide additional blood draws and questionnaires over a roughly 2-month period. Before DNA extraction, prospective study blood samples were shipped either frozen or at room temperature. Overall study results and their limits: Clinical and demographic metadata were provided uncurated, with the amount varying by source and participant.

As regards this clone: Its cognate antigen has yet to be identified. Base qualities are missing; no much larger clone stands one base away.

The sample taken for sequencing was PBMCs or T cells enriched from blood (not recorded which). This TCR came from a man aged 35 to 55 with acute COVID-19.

CDR3 protein: CASSWSQGLHIVGELFF. The bases are TGCGCCAGCAGCTGGAGCCAGGGACTGCACATAGTCGGGGAGCTGTTTTTT. The chain links TRBV5-1 with TRBJ2-2; the D gene is possibly TRBD2, with 6 bases matching. V sheds 3 bases and J sheds 7 bases, leaving 22 bases between their ends. The CDR3 covers 17 residues, taking in both the cysteine and the phenylalanine. The entry retains the CDR3 DNA only, 51 bases that are in frame from base 1. CDR1 and CDR2, looked up from the germline V gene, are SGHRS and YFSETQ. The entire variable domain, with the stretches around the CDR3 drawn from the reference TRBV5-1 and TRBJ2-2 proteins, is KAGVTQTPRYLIKTRGQQVTLSCSPISGHRSVSWYQQTPGQGLQFLFEYFSETQRNKGNFPGRFSGRQFSNSRSEMNVSTLELGDSALYLCASSWSQGLHIVGELFFGEGSRLTVL.